This TCR beta chain was captured by sequencing in a study of cytomegalovirus exposure and HLA in healthy donors. Study conclusions and caveats: What a later analysis reportedly showed was that an Asian-associated ancestry cluster had fewer N-insertions than the 666-donor mean.

Primers included in the PCR were 60 Vbeta and 13 Jbeta primers. Original methodology: About 10 million shared chains were among the approximately 76 million unique TCR beta chains that a later analysis counted. Using immunoSEQ multiplex PCR, the repertoire was profiled, and TCRdb retains in-frame clones only, with some absent. That table furnishes V, J and clone size, whereas the DNA furnished D and trimming. The data contain about 140,000 clones, 76% of them singletons. Trimming cost V 0 bases and J 6 bases, with 9 bases left between them. The CDR3 extends over 14 amino acids. CDR1 SNHLY and CDR2 FYNNEI come from the germline V gene. On this clone: Antigen: not known.

The chain links TRBV2 to TRBJ1-5; no clear D gene. The sequence was collected from a male donor in good health and CMV-seronegative. Material: PBMCs. CDR3 DNA: TGTGCCAGCAGTGAAGCGCCAGGTATTCAGCCCCAGCATTTT. Translated: CASSEAPGIQPQHF.